A selection of T cell receptor beta chains follows, all from one sample in a study of T-cell memory formation after mild COVID-19. TCRdb independently ran MiXCR on the 5' RACE reads; one entry per CDR3 protein. The sample has roughly 610,000 distinct CDR3 sequences; 17% are singletons. Sample: PBMCs or a T cell subset sorted from them (not recorded which). The receptors here all came from an adult woman who had mild COVID-19 (a few samples of this study predate the infection). Cell type and time point are not known. Both conserved end residues are part of each CDR3.

v_call,j_call,cdr3_aa
TRBV5-1,TRBJ1-6,CASSLEGASNSPLHF
TRBV24-1,TRBJ2-3,CATSAFGGLAGQTDTQYF
TRBV4-1,TRBJ2-7,CASRPQGKGSYEQYF
TRBV29-1,TRBJ2-3,CSVDPLAGPLQYF
TRBV9,TRBJ2-2,CASSVEAPGGGELFF
TRBV7-2,TRBJ1-5,CASSPFDHQPQHF
TRBV27,TRBJ1-1,CASRGRSNTEAFF
TRBV6-5,TRBJ2-6,CASSYSRPNSGANVLTF
TRBV6-5,TRBJ1-3,CASSFGQGESGNTIYF
TRBV12-3/TRBV12-4,TRBJ1-1,CASSLNGGRVEAFF
TRBV15,TRBJ2-1,CATSRHQGSSGEVNRNEQFF
TRBV3-1,TRBJ2-7,CASSHAGDRSSYEQYF
TRBV12-3/TRBV12-4,TRBJ2-5,CASSPGQSKQETQYF
TRBV20-1,TRBJ2-1,CSARAETSMAYYEQFF
TRBV11-2,TRBJ2-3,CASSWWGPLTDTQYF
TRBV25-1,TRBJ2-7,CASSDRNRDRITYEQYF
TRBV12-3/TRBV12-4,TRBJ2-1,CASSQTVEEQFF
TRBV5-1,TRBJ2-3,CASSLVASGARDTQYF
TRBV7-9,TRBJ2-7,CASSKGQGAEEQYF
TRBV7-2,TRBJ1-4,CASRPGTGGEKLFF
TRBV6-5,TRBJ1-2,CASSYDGGYYGYTF
TRBV12-3/TRBV12-4,TRBJ2-2,CASSFSSQGTGELFF
TRBV7-2,TRBJ2-1,CASSGTGGFNEQFF
TRBV7-9,TRBJ1-1,CASSPTGMNTEAFF
TRBV4-1,TRBJ1-2,CASSQEGTGLGYTF
TRBV19,TRBJ2-1,CASSISSSNEQFF
TRBV25-1,TRBJ2-3,CASSERGSTDTQYF
TRBV20-1,TRBJ2-1,CSARTHNNEQFF
TRBV6-4,TRBJ2-1,CASSILAGDYNEQFF